This T cell receptor (beta chain) was recovered during a study of human T cells and chemical hapten exposure. This clonotype was found a few times. This CDR3 region has 13 residues. Germline V CDR1 and CDR2: SGHTA, FQGNSA. Trimming pared 1 base from V and 5 bases from J, leaving 7 bases between. Time point: patch test 1, 2 weeks after DPC sensitization. The treatment: therapeutic diphenylcyclopropenone sensitization with weekly scalp DPC. TCRdb called the RACE reads again in MiXCR, with one record for every CDR3 protein. The table has 90,000 or so distinct CDR3 sequences, about 10% seen once; the top ten hold about 2.4%.

The material sequenced was whole blood, taken in connection with sensitization to the hapten diphenylcyclopropenone (DPC). The receptor comes from a man in his forties with alopecia areata. Some clones in this sample may be carry-over from other donors' samples. The chain joins TRBV7-2 to TRBJ2-3; possible D gene TRBD2, 5 bases. In DNA, the CDR3 is TGTGCCAGCAGCTTAGGAGGGATAGATACGCAGTATTTT. Translating it yields CASSLGGIDTQYF.